This paragraph covers one T cell receptor beta chain sequence. Antigen specificity is unknown. A read error may produce the germline difference seen at one junction end. The length of the CDR3 is 16 residues. Germline CDR1 and CDR2: ENHRY and SYGVKD. RNA transcripts yielded amplified TCR beta CDR3 regions. Amplification began with first-round RT-PCR using HTBI primers, then second-round multiplex PCR was performed. TCRdb passed the multiplex PCR reads through MiXCR, listing each CDR3 protein once. The sample gives about 1.2 million distinct CDR3 sequences, approximately 35% of which show up once; approximately 10% is in the top ten. The source of the sample is a study of Graves' ophthalmopathy and Graves' hyperthyroidism. The overall study: Hyperthyroidism was considered stable when no ophthalmopathy appeared within 18 months of follow-up. General study points: For predicting ophthalmopathy progression, the model had 70.59% sensitivity and nearly 75% specificity. Also, most clonotypes expanded in the thyroid above 0.001 frequency appeared in blood.

Clinicians made diagnoses from clinical symptoms, serum thyroxine, TRAb, thyroid ultrasound and orbital computed tomography. J is TRBJ1-6 and V is TRBV10-3, with D possibly TRBD1 on 5 matching bases. The TCR originated in an adult man with Graves' hyperthyroidism. Sequencing used peripheral blood or thyroid tissue (not recorded which). CDR3 region: CASSDDSWALSSPLHF. The CDR3 coding sequence is TGTGCCAGCAGTGACGACAGTTGGGCTTTGAGTTCACCCCTCCACTTT.